In its sample, the clone carrying this TCR beta chain was seen a few times. These data belong to a study of CD8+ T cells in alopecia areata. RNA was isolated and reverse transcribed to cDNA, the sequencing template. The repertoire was sequenced with immunoSEQ multiplex PCR; TCRdb's copy has only in-frame clones and lacks some. The sample contains 95,000 to 120,000 clones, approximately 61% of which appear only once. The CDR3 is made up of 16 amino acids. Trimming cost V 3 bases and J 0 bases; bases outside gene matches: 1. The germline V gene has CDR1 SGHVS and CDR2 FQNEAQ. Alopecia areata patients provided lesional scalp punch biopsies and peripheral blood.

V usage is TRBV7-8 and J usage is TRBJ2-2, with 10 bases fitting TRBD2. The sequenced sample was NKG2D-low CD8+ T cells sorted from blood. This clonotype originated in a human donor with alopecia areata. The CDR3 nucleotides are TGTGCCAGCAGCTTGAGCGGGAGGGCGAACACCGGGGAGCTGTTTTTT. Translated, it gives CASSLSGRANTGELFF.